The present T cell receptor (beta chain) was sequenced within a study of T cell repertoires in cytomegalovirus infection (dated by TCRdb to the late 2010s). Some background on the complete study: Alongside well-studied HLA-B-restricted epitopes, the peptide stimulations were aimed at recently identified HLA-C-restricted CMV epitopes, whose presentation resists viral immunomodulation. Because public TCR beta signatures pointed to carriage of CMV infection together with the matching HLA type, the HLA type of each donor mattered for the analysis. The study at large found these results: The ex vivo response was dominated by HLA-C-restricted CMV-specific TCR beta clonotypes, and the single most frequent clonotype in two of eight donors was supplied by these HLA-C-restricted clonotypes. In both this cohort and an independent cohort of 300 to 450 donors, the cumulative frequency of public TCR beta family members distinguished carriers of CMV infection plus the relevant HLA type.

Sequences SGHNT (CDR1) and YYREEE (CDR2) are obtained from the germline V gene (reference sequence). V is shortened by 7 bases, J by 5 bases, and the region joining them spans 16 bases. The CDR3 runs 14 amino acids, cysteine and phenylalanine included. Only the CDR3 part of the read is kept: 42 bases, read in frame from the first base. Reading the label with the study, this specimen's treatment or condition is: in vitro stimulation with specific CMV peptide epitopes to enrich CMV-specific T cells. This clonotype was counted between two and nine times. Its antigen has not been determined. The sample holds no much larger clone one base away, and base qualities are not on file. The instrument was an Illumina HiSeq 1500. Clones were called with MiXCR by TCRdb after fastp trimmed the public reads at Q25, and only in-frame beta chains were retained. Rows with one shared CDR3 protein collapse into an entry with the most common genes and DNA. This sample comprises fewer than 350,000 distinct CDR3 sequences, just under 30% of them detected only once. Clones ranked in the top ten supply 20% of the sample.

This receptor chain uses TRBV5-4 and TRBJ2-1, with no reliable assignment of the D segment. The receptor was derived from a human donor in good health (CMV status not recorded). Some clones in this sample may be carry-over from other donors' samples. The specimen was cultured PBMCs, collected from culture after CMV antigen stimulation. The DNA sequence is TGTGCCAGCTCCGACATTTATCAGGACAATGAGCAGTTCTTC. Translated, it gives CASSDIYQDNEQFF.